A selection of T cell receptor beta chains follows, all from one sample in a study of T-cell reconstitution after alpha-beta-depleted transplantation in children. One entry per CDR3 protein results from TCRdb running MiXCR on the PCR reads. Of about 240,000 distinct CDR3 sequences listed, 12% are singletons. The sequencing here drew on PBMCs from the stem cell graft donor, taken from the stem cell graft. The receptors were gathered from a human donor who donated a stem cell graft to a child with acute lymphoblastic leukemia. Each CDR3 is given with its conserved first and last residue. The order of the fields is J gene, CDR3 length, D gene, V gene, clone size, CDR3 DNA, CDR3 protein. A D gene is named only where the DNA matches it firmly. Size tells how often a clone was seen (once, few, many) or the class of an expanded clone, and some rows leave it out.

j_gene: TRBJ2-5; len: 16; d_gene: TRBD2; v_gene: TRBV5-1; abundance: -; CDR3nt: TGCGCCAGCAGCTCCGGGAGGTTGTCAGCCCAAGAGACCCAGTACTTC; CDR3aa: CASSSGRLSAQETQYF
j_gene: TRBJ2-2; len: 17; d_gene: TRBD1; v_gene: TRBV5-1; abundance: few; CDR3nt: TGCGCCAGCAGCCCCGAGGGGGCGATTACGAACACCGGGGAGCTGTTTTTT; CDR3aa: CASSPEGAITNTGELFF
j_gene: TRBJ2-3; len: 14; d_gene: -; v_gene: TRBV27; abundance: many; CDR3nt: TGTGCCAGCAGTTTAATCGGGGGCCGAGATACGCAGTATTTT; CDR3aa: CASSLIGGRDTQYF
j_gene: TRBJ2-5; len: 16; d_gene: TRBD2; v_gene: TRBV27; abundance: many; CDR3nt: TGTGCCAGCAGTTTAGTCGGCGGGGGGAGAGTAGAGACCCAGTACTTC; CDR3aa: CASSLVGGGRVETQYF
j_gene: TRBJ2-3; len: 13; d_gene: -; v_gene: TRBV15; abundance: many; CDR3nt: TGTGCCACCAGGTCGGGGAGCACAGATACGCAGTATTTT; CDR3aa: CATRSGSTDTQYF
j_gene: TRBJ1-2; len: 13; d_gene: -; v_gene: TRBV5-1; abundance: many; CDR3nt: TGCGCCAGCTCGGCAGGGGCTAACTATGGCTACACCTTC; CDR3aa: CASSAGANYGYTF
j_gene: TRBJ1-2; len: 13; d_gene: -; v_gene: TRBV5-4; abundance: -; CDR3nt: TGTGCCAGCAGCTCGGACGGTAGCTATGGCTACACCTTC; CDR3aa: CASSSDGSYGYTF
j_gene: TRBJ2-1; len: 15; d_gene: -; v_gene: TRBV24-1; abundance: many; CDR3nt: TGTGCCACCAGTGACAGTACTGCCTCCTACAATGAGCAGTTCTTC; CDR3aa: CATSDSTASYNEQFF
j_gene: TRBJ2-7; len: 12; d_gene: -; v_gene: TRBV7-2; abundance: many; CDR3nt: TGTGCCAGCAGCTTCCGGGCCGGCGAGCAGTACTTC; CDR3aa: CASSFRAGEQYF
j_gene: TRBJ2-3; len: 14; d_gene: TRBD1; v_gene: TRBV5-1; abundance: many; CDR3nt: TGCGCCAGCAACCGGGGGACAGGGATGGATACGCAGTATTTT; CDR3aa: CASNRGTGMDTQYF